This TCR beta chain was documented in a study of control samples from healthy donors and cancer patients. Sequencing was performed with immunoSEQ multiplex PCR; in TCRdb, only in-frame clones are kept and a portion is missing. Of about 24,000 clones in the sample, 65% to 90% were seen once. V trimming: 5 bases; J trimming: 1 base; junction bases outside the gene matches: 6. The CDR3 length is 16 residues. CDR1 is SEHNR, CDR2 FQNEAQ, per germline (reference sequence). This clone appeared a few times. The material sequenced was PBMCs. The rearrangement joins TRBV7-9 to TRBJ2-3; 10 nucleotides line up with TRBD2. The receptor was derived from a man aged 60 to 69 with head and neck cancer. In DNA form, the CDR3 reads TGTGCCAGCAGCGACACTAGCGGGGCACGCACAGATACGCAGTATTTT. It yields the protein CASSDTSGARTDTQYF.